Listed here are 20 T cell receptor beta chains from one sample, sequenced in a study of identifying expanded T cells in peripheral blood. Data came from immunoSEQ multiplex PCR; TCRdb stores just in-frame clones and leaves some out. Among 75,000 to 95,000 clones listed, approximately 81% were seen once. The material sequenced was blood. The receptors stem from a person aged 18 to 69 in good health.

CDR3 nucleotide sequence: TGTGCCAGCAGCGCCACCGTGGGCGTCGCTTTCTTT. Translation gives CASSATVGVAFF. This chain joins TRBV7-9 and TRBJ1-1; D is uncertain. With 5 bases removed from V and 11 bases from J, the gap between germline ends came to 15 bases. The CDR3 has 12 amino acids. Germline CDR1 is SEHNR and CDR2 is FQNEAQ (reference sequence).

This clone appeared a single time. CDR3 nucleotides: TGTGCCACCAGCAGAGGGGCAGGGGCCAACGTCCTGACTTTC. It yields the protein CATSRGAGANVLTF. The rearrangement joins TRBV15 to TRBJ2-6; D unclear. Germline V CDR1 and CDR2: LNHNV, YYDKDF (reference sequence). This CDR3 has 14 residues. The ends were cut back, 1 base at V and 4 bases at J, with 5 bases in the middle.

The J gene is TRBJ2-1, the V gene TRBV27, with D tentatively TRBD1 (6 bases). The germline V gene has CDR1 MNHEY and CDR2 SMNVEV (reference sequence). CDR3 length: 16 residues. The V end lost 2 bases, the J end lost 7 bases, and 18 bases lay between the germline ends. The chain's CDR3 is CASSLSWGVRGNEQFF. The DNA of the CDR3 is TGTGCCAGCAGTTTAAGTTGGGGTGTTAGGGGGAATGAGCAGTTCTTC.

The chain links TRBV7-8 to TRBJ1-5; TRBD1 aligns across 9 bases. Germline trimming cut 4 bases from V and 3 bases from J; bases unmatched to any gene: 10. CDR1 SGHVS and CDR2 FQNEAQ come from the germline V gene. CDR3 size: 17 residues. In DNA form, the CDR3 reads TGTGCCAGCAGCTCGTTAGCCGGGACAGGGAACAATCAGCCCCAGCATTTT. Its protein product is CASSSLAGTGNNQPQHF.

This chain joins TRBV27 and TRBJ1-1; D is perhaps TRBD1 (5 bases). V lost 5 bases, J lost 5 bases, and 21 bases lay in between. This CDR3 has 16 residues. Germline V lookup: CDR1 MNHEY, CDR2 SMNVEV (reference sequence). The CDR3 DNA sequence: TGTGCCAGCAGTCCCAATCCCGGACGGGGGGGGACTGAAGCTTTCTTT. Translation gives CASSPNPGRGGTEAFF.

This chain uses TRBV9 with TRBJ1-1; TRBD1 matches at 7 bases. The germline V gene has CDR1 SGDLS and CDR2 YYNGEE. The ends lost 3 bases at V and 11 bases at J; junction bases unmatched: 16. This CDR3 contains 15 residues. In DNA form, the CDR3 reads TGTGCCAGCAGCGCCACAGGAGACAGGGTGGCCGCGGCTTTCTTT. Translating it yields CASSATGDRVAAAFF.

The chain couples TRBV5-1 to TRBJ2-5; D remains unclear. CDR3 length: 13 amino acids. Trimming removed 0 bases at V and 4 bases at J, with 7 bases between. Germline assignment: CDR1 SGHRS and CDR2 YFSETQ. Written as DNA, the CDR3 is TGCGCCAGCAGCTTGGGCAGCTCAGAGACCCAGTACTTC. Residues: CASSLGSSETQYF. The complete variable domain, with remaining parts taken from reference TRBV5-1 and TRBJ2-5, reads KAGVTQTPRYLIKTRGQQVTLSCSPISGHRSVSWYQQTPGQGLQFLFEYFSETQRNKGNFPGRFSGRQFSNSRSEMNVSTLELGDSALYLCASSLGSSETQYFGPGTRLLVL.

The V gene is TRBV6-1, the J gene TRBJ2-7; 7 nucleotides line up with TRBD1. There are 14 residues in the CDR3. Germline V gene sequence: CDR1 MNHNS, CDR2 SASEGT. Unmatched junction bases numbered 10, after V lost 6 bases and J lost 5 bases. The CDR3 nucleotides are TGTGCCAGCAGAAATAGGGACAGTATTAACGAGCAGTACTTC. Its translation is CASRNRDSINEQYF.

The chain recombines TRBV14 with TRBJ2-7; D is ambiguous. Germline values: CDR1 SGHDN, CDR2 FVKESK. CDR3 length: 15 residues. Trimming removed 2 bases from V and 6 bases from J, with 17 bases in between. The CDR3 DNA follows: TGTGCCAGCAGCCAATGGCTTCTGGGCAAATCCGAGCAGTACTTC. Its translation is CASSQWLLGKSEQYF.

CDR3 region: CASSSSGLGPEQFF. The CDR3, as DNA: TGTGCCAGCAGTTCTAGCGGCCTGGGGCCCGAGCAGTTCTTC. V is TRBV6-5 and J is TRBJ2-1; 7 positions match TRBD2. Losses at the gene ends were 4 bases for V and 10 bases for J; bases not matched to a gene: 10. This CDR3 contains 14 residues. From germline, CDR1 is MNHEY and CDR2 SVGAGI.

This clone was counted once. V gene TRBV7-2 combines with J gene TRBJ2-7; TRBD1 aligns across 9 bases. Germline V gene data show CDR1 as SGHTA and CDR2 as FQGNSA. V shed 4 bases, J shed 4 bases, and the junction held 8 bases outside the gene matches. CDR3 length: 15 amino acids. In DNA, the CDR3 is TGTGCCAGCAGCTCCACCGGGACAGGGAGATACGAGCAGTACTTC. Residues: CASSSTGTGRYEQYF.

The rearrangement links TRBV18 to TRBJ1-5, with D hard to call. The CDR3 has 13 residues. V shed 1 base and J shed 4 bases, with 5 bases lying between them. CDR1 KGHSH and CDR2 LQKENI come from the germline V gene. As DNA, the CDR3 is TGTGCCAGCTCACCACGAGCTAATCAGCCCCAGCATTTT. Its translation: CASSPRANQPQHF.

The J gene is TRBJ2-3, the V gene TRBV5-8; no firm D call. V was cut by 4 bases and J by 2 bases, with 11 bases left in between. The CDR3 sequence is 14 residues long. The germline V gene has CDR1 SGHTS and CDR2 YDEGEE. CDR3 sequence (DNA): TGTGCCAGCAGCACGCCCCGAACCACAGATACGCAGTATTTT. Translation gives CASSTPRTTDTQYF.

The gene calls are TRBV9 and TRBJ1-3, with a weak D call TRBD1 (6 bases). The germline CDR1 and CDR2 sequences are SGDLS and YYNGEE. Trimming left V 4 bases short and J 3 bases short, with 17 bases between. This CDR3 spans 16 amino acids. The DNA of the CDR3 is TGTGCCAGCAGCCCAATGGGGGGGCGTAATGGAAACACCATATATTTT. It is translated as CASSPMGGRNGNTIYF.

This clone was recorded a few times. The rearrangement uses TRBV6-1 and TRBJ1-1; possibly TRBD1 for D (6 bases). With 0 bases removed from V and 11 bases from J, the gap between germline ends came to 25 bases. CDR3 length: 17 residues. Germline CDR1 MNHNS, CDR2 SASEGT. The CDR3 DNA reads TGTGCCAGCAGTGAAGCAGTCGGGAAGGGGGGAACGGCGGGGGCTTTCTTT. It codes for CASSEAVGKGGTAGAFF.

This clone was observed a single time. CDR3 nucleotide sequence: TGTGCTAGTGGCCCCCGAGCGCCGGGACAGGGGGCTGCCGGGGAGCTGTTTTTT. It translates to CASGPRAPGQGAAGELFF. The rearrangement links TRBV12-5 to TRBJ2-2; 12 bases are shared with TRBD1. Trimming removed 6 bases from V and 6 bases from J; junction bases left unmatched: 14. Germline-derived CDR1 and CDR2 are LGHNT and FRNRAP. The CDR3 runs 18 residues.

This chain uses TRBV18 with TRBJ1-1; TRBD1 aligns across 9 bases. V lost 6 bases, J lost 4 bases, and 12 bases stayed unmatched. CDR3 length equals 16 residues. Germline assignment: CDR1 KGHSH and CDR2 LQKENI. In nucleotides, the CDR3 is TGTGCCAGCTCTCTCAGGACAGGGGAGATAAGCACTGAAGCTTTCTTT. It yields the protein CASSLRTGEISTEAFF.

DNA of the CDR3: TGCGCCAGCAGCCTAGGGACTAGCGGGGGCAATGAGCAGTTCTTC. This gives the protein CASSLGTSGGNEQFF. The J gene is TRBJ2-1, the V gene TRBV4-3; 14 positions agree with TRBD2. From germline, CDR1 is LGHNA and CDR2 YSLEER. V was clipped by 4 bases and J by 6 bases; unmatched bases: 2. The CDR3 is made up of 15 amino acids.

The chain carries TRBV4-1 and TRBJ2-3; D remains unclear. Germline CDR1 MGHRA, CDR2 YSYEKL. The CDR3 extends over 14 amino acids. With 8 bases removed from V and 2 bases from J, the gap between germline ends came to 14 bases. The CDR3 coding sequence is TGCGCCAGCGGATCGGGCTACTCCACAGATACGCAGTATTTT. Protein product: CASGSGYSTDTQYF.

The genes are TRBV7-8 and TRBJ1-1; TRBD1 matches 7 bases. Germline V gene sequence: CDR1 SGHVS, CDR2 FQNEAQ. V shed 5 bases and J 10 bases; nucleotides not matched to a gene: 16. This CDR3 contains 15 residues. The CDR3 nucleotides read TGTGCCAGCAGCCCATATGCCGGACAGGACCAGGGAGCTTTCTTT. Its protein is CASSPYAGQDQGAFF.